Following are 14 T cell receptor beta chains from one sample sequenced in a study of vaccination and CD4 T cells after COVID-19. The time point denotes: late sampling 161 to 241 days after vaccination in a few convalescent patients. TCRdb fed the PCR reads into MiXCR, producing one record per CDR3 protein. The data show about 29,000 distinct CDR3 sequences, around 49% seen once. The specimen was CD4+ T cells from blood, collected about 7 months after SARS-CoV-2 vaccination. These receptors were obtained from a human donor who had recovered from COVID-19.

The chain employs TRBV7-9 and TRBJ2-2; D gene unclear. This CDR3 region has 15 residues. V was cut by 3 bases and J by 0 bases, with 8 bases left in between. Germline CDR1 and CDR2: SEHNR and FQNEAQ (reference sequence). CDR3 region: CASSFSRANTGELFF. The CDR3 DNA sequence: TGTGCCAGCAGCTTCTCCCGTGCGAACACCGGGGAGCTGTTTTTT. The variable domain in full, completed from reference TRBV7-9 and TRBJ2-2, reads DTGVSQNPRHKITKRGQNVTFRCDPISEHNRLYWYRQTLGQGPEFLTYFQNEAQLEKSRLLSDRFSAERPKGSFSTLEIQRTEQGDSAMYLCASSFSRANTGELFFGEGSRLTVL.

DNA of the CDR3: TGTGCCAGCAGTCGGGACTTTGCCGATACGCAGTATTTT. Translating gives CASSRDFADTQYF. The chain uses TRBV28 and TRBJ2-3; tentative D call: TRBD2 (6 bases). Deletions cut 5 bases from V and 6 bases from J, with 12 bases between. Germline V gene lookup returns CDR1 MDHEN and CDR2 SYDVKM. This CDR3 has 13 amino acids.

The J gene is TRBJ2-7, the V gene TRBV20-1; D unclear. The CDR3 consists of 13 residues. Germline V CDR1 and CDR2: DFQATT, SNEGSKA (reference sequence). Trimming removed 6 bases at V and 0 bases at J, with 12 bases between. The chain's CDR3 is CSAHGWYSYEQYF. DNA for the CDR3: TGCAGTGCCCACGGTTGGTACTCCTACGAGCAGTACTTC.

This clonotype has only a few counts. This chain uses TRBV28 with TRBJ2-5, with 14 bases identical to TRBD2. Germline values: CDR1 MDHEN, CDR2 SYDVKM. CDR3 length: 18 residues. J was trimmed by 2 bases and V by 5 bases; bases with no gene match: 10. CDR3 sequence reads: CASSPRLAGGLWQETQYF. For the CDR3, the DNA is TGTGCCAGCAGTCCCCGACTAGCGGGAGGGTTGTGGCAAGAGACCCAGTACTTC.

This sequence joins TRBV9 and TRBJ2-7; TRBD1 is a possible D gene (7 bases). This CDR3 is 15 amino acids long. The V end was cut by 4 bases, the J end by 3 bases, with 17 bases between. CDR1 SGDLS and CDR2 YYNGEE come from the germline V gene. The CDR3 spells CASSTSGGGYYEQYF. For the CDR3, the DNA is TGTGCCAGCAGCACAAGCGGAGGGGGCTACTACGAGCAGTACTTC.

CDR3 region: CASTFDGGTYTGELFF. In nucleotides, the CDR3 is TGTGCCAGCACCTTTGATGGAGGTACCTACACCGGGGAGCTGTTTTTT. The V call is TRBV7-9, the J call TRBJ2-2, with a tentative D call TRBD2 (5 bases). Germline CDR1 and CDR2: SEHNR and FQNEAQ (reference sequence). CDR3 size: 16 residues. Trimming took off 7 bases at V and 3 bases at J, with 18 bases between the two ends.

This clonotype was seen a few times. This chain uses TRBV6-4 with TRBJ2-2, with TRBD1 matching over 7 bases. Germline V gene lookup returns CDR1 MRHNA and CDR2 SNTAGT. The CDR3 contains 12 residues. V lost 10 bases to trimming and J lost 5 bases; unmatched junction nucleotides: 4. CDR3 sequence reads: CAIRRGTGELFF. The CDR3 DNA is TGTGCCATCCGCAGGGGGACCGGGGAGCTGTTTTTT.

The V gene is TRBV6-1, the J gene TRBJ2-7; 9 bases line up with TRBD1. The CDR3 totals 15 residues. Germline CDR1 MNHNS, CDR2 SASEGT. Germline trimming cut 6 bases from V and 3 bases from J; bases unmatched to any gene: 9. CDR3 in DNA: TGTGCCAGCAGGAAACCGGGACAGGGACGCTACGAGCAGTACTTC. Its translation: CASRKPGQGRYEQYF.

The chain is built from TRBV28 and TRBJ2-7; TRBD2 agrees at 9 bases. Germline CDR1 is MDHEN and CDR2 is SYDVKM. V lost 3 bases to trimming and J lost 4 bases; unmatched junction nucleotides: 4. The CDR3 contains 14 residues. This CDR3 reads CASSFFSGRYEQYF. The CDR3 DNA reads TGTGCCAGCAGTTTCTTTAGCGGGAGATACGAGCAGTACTTC.

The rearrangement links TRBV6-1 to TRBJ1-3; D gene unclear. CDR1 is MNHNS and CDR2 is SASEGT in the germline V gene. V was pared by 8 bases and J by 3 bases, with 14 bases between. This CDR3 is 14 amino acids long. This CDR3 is CASARGMSGNTIYF. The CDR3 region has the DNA TGTGCCAGCGCACGGGGAATGAGTGGAAACACCATATATTTT.

The CDR3 loop reads CANARTTLAGGPGETQYF. The CDR3, as DNA: TGCGCCAACGCCCGTACCACTTTAGCGGGAGGGCCAGGGGAGACCCAGTACTTC. The gene calls are TRBV10-1 and TRBJ2-5; the match to TRBD2 covers 11 bases. This CDR3 spans 18 amino acids. Germline V gene sequence: CDR1 WNHNN, CDR2 SYGVQD (reference sequence). V gave up 10 bases and J gave up 5 bases; unmatched junction bases: 21.

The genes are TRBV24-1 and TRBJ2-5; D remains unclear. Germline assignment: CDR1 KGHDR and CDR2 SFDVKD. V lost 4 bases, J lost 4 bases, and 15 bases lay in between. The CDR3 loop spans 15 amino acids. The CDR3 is CATSEARARGETQYF. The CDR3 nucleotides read TGTGCCACCAGTGAGGCTAGGGCTAGAGGAGAGACCCAGTACTTC.

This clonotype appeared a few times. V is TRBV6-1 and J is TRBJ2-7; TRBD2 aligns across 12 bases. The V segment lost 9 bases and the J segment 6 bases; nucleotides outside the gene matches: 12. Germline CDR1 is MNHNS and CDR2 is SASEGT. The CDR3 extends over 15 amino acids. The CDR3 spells CASLTIPSGRGEQYF. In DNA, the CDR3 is TGTGCCAGTCTAACAATCCCTAGCGGGAGGGGCGAGCAGTACTTC.

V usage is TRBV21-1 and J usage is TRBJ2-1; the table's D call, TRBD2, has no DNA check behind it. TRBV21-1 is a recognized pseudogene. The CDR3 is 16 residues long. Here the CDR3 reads CASRRLAGGSYNEQFF. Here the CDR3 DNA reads TGTGCCAGCAGGAGATTAGCGGGAGGGTCCTACAATGAGCAGTTCTTC.